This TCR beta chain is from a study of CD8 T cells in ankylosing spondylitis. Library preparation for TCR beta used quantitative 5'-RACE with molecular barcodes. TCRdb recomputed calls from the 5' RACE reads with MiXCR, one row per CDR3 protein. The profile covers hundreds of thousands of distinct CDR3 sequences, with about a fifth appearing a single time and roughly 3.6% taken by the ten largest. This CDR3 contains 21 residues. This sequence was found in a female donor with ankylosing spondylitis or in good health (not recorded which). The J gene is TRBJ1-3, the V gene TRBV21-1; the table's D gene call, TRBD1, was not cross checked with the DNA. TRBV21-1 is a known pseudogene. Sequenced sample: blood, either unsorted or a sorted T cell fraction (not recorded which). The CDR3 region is CASSKITEFPTQPLSGNTIYF. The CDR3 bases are TGTGCCAGCAGCAAAATTACGGAGTTCCCGACTCAACCTCTCTCTGGAAACACCATATATTTT.